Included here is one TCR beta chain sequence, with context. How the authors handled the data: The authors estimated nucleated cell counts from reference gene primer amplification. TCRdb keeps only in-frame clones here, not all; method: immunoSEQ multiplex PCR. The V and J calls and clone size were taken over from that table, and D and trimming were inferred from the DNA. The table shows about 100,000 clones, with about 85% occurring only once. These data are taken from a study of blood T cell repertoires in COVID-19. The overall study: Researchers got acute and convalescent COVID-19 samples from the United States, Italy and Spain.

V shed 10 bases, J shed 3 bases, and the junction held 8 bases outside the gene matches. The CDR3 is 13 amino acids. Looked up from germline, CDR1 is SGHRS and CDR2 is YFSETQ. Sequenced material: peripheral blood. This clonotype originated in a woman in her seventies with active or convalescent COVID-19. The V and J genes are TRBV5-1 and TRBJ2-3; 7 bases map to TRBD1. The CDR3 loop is CASQDRPTDTQYF. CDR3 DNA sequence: TGCGCCTCACAGGACAGGCCTACAGATACGCAGTATTTT.